Below are 22 T cell receptor beta chains sequenced from a single sample in a study of HIV-infected patients and healthy controls (TCRdb year 2014). Since whole blood was used without any cell fractionation, the repertoire reflected all peripheral T cells in unsorted form. Receptor amplification or capture employed 5' RACE. Instrument on record: Illumina MiSeq. SuperScript III was used to reverse transcribe 500 ng RNA with primers targeting the alpha and beta constant regions. Separate libraries for the alpha and beta chains were generated through chain-specific third strand synthesis that incorporated multiplexing indices. Starting from the raw public reads, TCRdb applied fastp trimming at Q25, assembled clones with MiXCR and retained in-frame beta chains. Duplicate CDR3 protein sequences are folded into a single record with the most common DNA and genes. The sample table records over 3,500 distinct CDR3 sequences; roughly 8.3% of these occur just once. The ten largest clones take up around 28% of the sample.

The sample consisted of blood, taken before antiretroviral therapy. The origin of the receptors is an adult with HIV infection.

This clonotype was observed at least ten times. V is TRBV6-4 and J is TRBJ2-1; 9 bases are shared with TRBD2. Germline V CDR1 and CDR2: MRHNA, SNTAGT. With 3 bases clipped from V and 6 bases from J, the junction kept 6 bases outside the gene matches. This CDR3 spans 15 amino acids. In nucleotides, the CDR3 is TGTGCCAGCAGTGAACAAGCGGGGGGCCTCAATGAGCAGTTCTTC. It specifies CASSEQAGGLNEQFF.

This clonotype ranks as medium-sized (0.01 to 0.1%). The rearrangement uses TRBV7-6 and TRBJ2-2, with 7 nucleotides matching TRBD2. The germline V gene has CDR1 SGHVS and CDR2 FNYEAQ. The V segment lost 1 base and the J segment 3 bases; nucleotides outside the gene matches: 5. The CDR3 contains 16 residues. In DNA form, the CDR3 reads TGTGCCAGCAGCTTAGGCGGGAGCGGTGACACCGGGGAGCTGTTTTTT. Translated: CASSLGGSGDTGELFF.

By share, this clonotype ranks as medium-sized. CDR3 sequence (DNA): TGCAGCGTTGAAGATTCAGTGAACACTGAAGCTTTCTTT. Its translation is CSVEDSVNTEAFF. The gene calls are TRBV29-1 and TRBJ1-1; D is uncertain. The CDR3 runs 13 residues. The ends were cut back, 0 bases at V and 0 bases at J, with 5 bases in the middle. Germline loops: CDR1 SQVTM, CDR2 ANQGSEA.

This clonotype is classed as medium-sized (0.01 to 0.1%). The chain links TRBV6-1 to TRBJ1-1; possibly TRBD1 for D (5 bases). The germline gives CDR1 MNHNS, CDR2 SASEGT. This CDR3 has 14 amino acids. V was cut by 2 bases and J by 6 bases, with 13 bases left in between. CDR3 amino acids: CASSERRGWPEAFF. The CDR3 bases are TGTGCCAGCAGTGAACGGCGGGGCTGGCCTGAAGCTTTCTTT.

This clonotype is judged medium-sized. The rearrangement joins TRBV19 to TRBJ2-4, with D unclear. V shed 7 bases and J shed 9 bases, with 13 bases lying between them. The CDR3 is 12 residues long. Germline V gives CDR1 LNHDA, CDR2 SQIVND (reference sequence). DNA of the CDR3: TGTGCCAGTACGACCCCGCCCAGCATTCAGTACTTC. It is translated as CASTTPPSIQYF.

This clonotype was seen ten or more times. V gene TRBV12-3 or TRBV12-4 combines with J gene TRBJ2-7; 10 nucleotides align to TRBD2. The CDR3 loop spans 15 amino acids. V was pared by 7 bases and J by 5 bases, with 11 bases of the junction left unmatched. As DNA, the CDR3 is TGTGCCAGCACTCCCGTCGGGACTAGCGCCGACGAGCAGTACTTC. Amino acids: CASTPVGTSADEQYF.

The chain is built from TRBV29-1 and TRBJ2-4; D gene unclear. Between the trimmed V and J ends, which lost 4 bases and 5 bases, there was a span of 6 bases. Germline V lookup: CDR1 SQVTM, CDR2 ANQGSEA. The CDR3 runs to 11 residues. The CDR3, as DNA: TGCAGCGTTGCCCGCGAAAACATTCAGTACTTC. It yields the protein CSVARENIQYF.

Within the sample, this clonotype is medium-sized (0.01 to 0.1%). The chain links TRBV24-1 to TRBJ2-3, with D perhaps matching TRBD1 or TRBD2 (7 bases each). Germline V gives CDR1 KGHDR, CDR2 SFDVKD. There are 16 residues in the CDR3. Deletions cut 1 base from V and 4 bases from J, with 14 bases between. The CDR3 reads CATSDLPGGASDTQYF. The CDR3 bases are TGTGCCACCAGTGATTTACCAGGGGGGGCGTCAGATACGCAGTATTTT.

This clonotype was observed a handful of times. The rearrangement joins TRBV2 to TRBJ1-5, with a weak D call TRBD1 (6 bases). V gave up 7 bases and J gave up 2 bases, with 6 bases separating them. Germline V gene sequence: CDR1 SNHLY, CDR2 FYNNEI. The CDR3 extends over 12 amino acids. The CDR3 sequence: CASNRGNQPQHF. CDR3 coding DNA: TGTGCCAGCAACAGGGGCAATCAGCCCCAGCATTTT.

By share, this clonotype counts as medium-sized (0.01 to 0.1%). The rearrangement joins TRBV6-2 or TRBV6-3 to TRBJ2-2; D tentatively fits TRBD1 or TRBD2 (5 bases each). V gave up 5 bases and J gave up 6 bases, with 19 bases separating them. The CDR3 is 16 residues long. Germline CDR1 reads MNHEY; CDR2 reads SVGEGT. The CDR3 spells CASSGYGAQGSGELFF. In DNA, the CDR3 is TGTGCCAGCAGTGGGTACGGGGCCCAGGGTTCCGGGGAGCTGTTTTTT.

This clonotype was counted ten times or more. V usage is TRBV27 and J usage is TRBJ2-5; 8 bases fit TRBD2. Trimming cost V 3 bases and J 3 bases; bases outside gene matches: 6. The CDR3 spans 15 residues. Germline CDR1 is MNHEY and CDR2 is SMNVEV (reference sequence). CDR3: CASSFNGLAEETQYF. The CDR3, as DNA: TGTGCCAGCAGTTTTAACGGACTAGCTGAAGAGACCCAGTACTTC.

This clonotype was counted between two and nine times. V usage is TRBV2 and J usage is TRBJ2-1, with 8 bases fitting TRBD2. V shed 6 bases, J shed 2 bases, and the junction held 6 bases outside the gene matches. The CDR3 has 15 residues. Germline V CDR1 and CDR2: SNHLY, FYNNEI. CDR3 loop: CASSLSGLAYNEQFF. The CDR3 bases are TGTGCCAGCAGCCTGTCGGGACTAGCCTACAATGAGCAGTTCTTC.

The J gene is TRBJ2-6, the V gene TRBV20-1; no reliable D call. CDR1 is DFQATT, CDR2 SNEGSKA, per germline (reference sequence). There are 15 residues in the CDR3. V gave up 2 bases and J gave up 0 bases, with 8 bases separating them. CDR3: CSARSVSSGANVLTF. The CDR3 DNA reads as TGCAGTGCTAGATCCGTAAGCTCTGGGGCCAACGTCCTGACTTTC.

This clonotype is classed as medium-sized. The chain has TRBV6-5 and TRBJ2-2; 11 bases map to TRBD2. The CDR3 totals 15 residues. V lost 4 bases, J lost 6 bases, and 4 bases stayed unmatched. Germline CDR1 MNHEY, CDR2 SVGAGI. The DNA for the CDR3 is TGTGCCAGCAGTTCTAGCGGGAGGATCCCCGGGGAGCTGTTTTTT. Its translation: CASSSSGRIPGELFF.

This clonotype is classed as medium-sized. This chain joins TRBV12-3 or TRBV12-4 and TRBJ2-7; maybe TRBD2 (7 bases). The CDR3 extends over 15 amino acids. Trimming shortened V by 6 bases and J by 6 bases, and 21 bases separated the two germline ends. The chain's CDR3 is CASRGGGSPLVEQYF. The CDR3 region has the DNA TGTGCCAGCAGGGGAGGGGGATCCCCCCTCGTCGAGCAGTACTTC.

A few counts support this clonotype. V usage is TRBV20-1 and J usage is TRBJ2-7, with D possibly being TRBD1 (6 bases). Trimming pared 1 base from V and 3 bases from J, leaving 19 bases between. The CDR3 consists of 16 residues. Germline CDR1 is DFQATT and CDR2 is SNEGSKA (reference sequence). This chain's CDR3 is CSARGTPRTEDYEQYF. The DNA for the CDR3 is TGCAGTGCTAGAGGAACCCCCCGGACAGAGGACTACGAGCAGTACTTC.

Judged by abundance, this clonotype is medium-sized. V usage is TRBV4-2 and J usage is TRBJ1-1; 7 bases align to TRBD1. V dropped 1 base and J dropped 1; count of bases not matched to a gene: 3. Germline assignment: CDR1 LGHNA and CDR2 YNFKEQ. The CDR3 totals 15 residues. CDR3 amino acids: CASSQVAGGNTEAFF. The CDR3 DNA follows: TGTGCCAGCAGCCAAGTGGCAGGGGGGAACACTGAAGCTTTCTTT.

This clonotype was seen a handful of times. The V and J genes are TRBV5-5 and TRBJ1-4; a possible D gene is TRBD1 (6 bases). From germline, CDR1 is SGHKS and CDR2 YYEKEE (reference sequence). The CDR3 loop spans 18 amino acids. V was shortened by 0 bases and J by 3 bases, with 18 bases between the two germline ends. As DNA, the CDR3 is TGTGCCAGCAGCTTGGGGACAGAAATTGACTACTCTAATGAAAAACTGTTTTTT. Protein sequence: CASSLGTEIDYSNEKLFF.

This clonotype qualifies as medium-sized (0.01 to 0.1%). The chain has TRBV7-2 and TRBJ2-7; a possible D gene is TRBD2 (6 bases). Germline V gives CDR1 SGHTA, CDR2 FQGNSA. Between the trimmed V and J ends, which lost 1 base and 10 bases, there was a span of 17 bases. The CDR3 consists of 14 residues. CDR3 nucleotide sequence: TGTGCCAGCAGCTTAGGTCCTAGCGCCATCTTCCAGTACTTC. This translates into CASSLGPSAIFQYF.

This clonotype ranks as medium-sized. The rearrangement joins TRBV12-3 or TRBV12-4 to TRBJ1-2; tentative D call: TRBD1 (5 bases). This CDR3 has 13 residues. V was clipped by 2 bases and J by 5 bases, with 9 bases between them. CDR3 sequence: CASSLTGEYGYTF. The CDR3 bases are TGTGCCAGCAGTTTAACGGGGGAGTATGGCTACACCTTC.

Judged by abundance, this clonotype is medium-sized. This chain's CDR3 is CASLTPGSGAQYF. The CDR3, as DNA: TGTGCCAGCCTTACGCCCGGGTCGGGGGCGCAGTATTTT. The V and J genes are TRBV6-5 and TRBJ2-3; perhaps TRBD2 as D (6 bases). The V gene's germline CDR1 is MNHEY and CDR2 SVGAGI. Trimming stripped 8 bases from V and 10 bases from J, with 19 bases between. This CDR3 is 13 amino acids long.

This clonotype was recorded at least ten times. The chain couples TRBV7-6 to TRBJ2-1; 11 bases match TRBD2. Unmatched junction bases numbered 4, after V lost 2 bases and J lost 4 bases. The CDR3 runs to 16 residues. Germline V gene data show CDR1 as SGHVS and CDR2 as FNYEAQ. CDR3 residues: CASSLSGTSGYNEQFF. As DNA, the CDR3 is TGTGCCAGCAGCTTATCCGGGACTAGCGGATACAATGAGCAGTTCTTC. The full variable domain, in which reference TRBV7-6 and TRBJ2-1 provide the parts outside the CDR3, is GAGVSQSPRYKVTKRGQDVALRCDPISGHVSLYWYRQALGQGPEFLTYFNYEAQQDKSGLPNDRFSAERPEGSISTLTIQRTEQRDSAMYRCASSLSGTSGYNEQFFGPGTRLTVL.